These 21 T cell receptor beta chains were sequenced from one sample in a study of blood T cell repertoires in COVID-19. Clones were read by immunoSEQ multiplex PCR, and TCRdb kept only the in-frame ones, dropping some. The sample has roughly 8,500 clones; approximately 80% are singletons. Sequences were obtained from peripheral blood. All receptors derive from a man aged 70-80 years with active COVID-19.

This rearrangement joins TRBV7-8 to TRBJ1-3; the D is unclear. Germline V lookup: CDR1 SGHVS, CDR2 FQNEAQ. Trimming took off 1 base at V and 0 bases at J, with 16 bases between the two ends. The length of the CDR3 is 18 residues. As DNA, the CDR3 is TGTGCCAGCAGCTTAGTACCACGAAGAACCGGCTCTGGAAACACCATATATTTT. The encoded protein is CASSLVPRRTGSGNTIYF.

The rearrangement uses TRBV5-1 and TRBJ2-3; TRBD2 might be the D (6 bases). V lost 0 bases, J lost 2 bases, and 13 bases lay in between. The germline V gene has CDR1 SGHRS and CDR2 YFSETQ. The CDR3 has 16 amino acids. The CDR3 DNA reads TGCGCCAGCAGCTTGGACGGGGGAGGCATCACAGATACGCAGTATTTT. Its translation: CASSLDGGGITDTQYF. The entire variable domain, with the rest obtained from reference TRBV5-1 and TRBJ2-3, is as follows: KAGVTQTPRYLIKTRGQQVTLSCSPISGHRSVSWYQQTPGQGLQFLFEYFSETQRNKGNFPGRFSGRQFSNSRSEMNVSTLELGDSALYLCASSLDGGGITDTQYFGPGTRLTVL.

The rearrangement links TRBV11-2 to TRBJ2-2, with 11 bases aligning to TRBD2. J was trimmed by 7 bases and V by 5 bases; bases with no gene match: 12. Germline CDR1 reads SGHAT; CDR2 reads FQNNGV. This CDR3 has 17 residues. DNA for the CDR3: TGTGCCAGCAGCCACGCACTAGCGGGAGATCGGAACGGGGAGCTGTTTTTT. Residues: CASSHALAGDRNGELFF.

This clone was found once. The chain is built from TRBV5-1 and TRBJ2-1, with 12 positions matching TRBD1. The CDR3 has 15 residues. The germline V gene encodes CDR1 SGHRS and CDR2 YFSETQ. With 0 bases clipped from V and 5 bases from J, the junction kept 0 bases outside the gene matches. This CDR3 is CASSLGDRGHNEQFF. The CDR3 nucleotides read TGCGCCAGCAGCTTGGGGGACAGGGGGCACAATGAGCAGTTCTTC.

J is TRBJ1-5 and V is TRBV18; D unresolved. This CDR3 has 14 residues. Between the trimmed V and J ends, which lost 5 bases and 4 bases, there was a span of 12 bases. Germline V lookup: CDR1 KGHSH, CDR2 LQKENI. DNA of the CDR3: TGTGCCAGCTCAGCTCACAGAAGTAATCAGCCCCAGCATTTT. Translating it yields CASSAHRSNQPQHF.

The V call is TRBV28, the J call TRBJ2-1, with 8 bases aligning to TRBD2. CDR1 is MDHEN and CDR2 is SYDVKM in the germline V gene. There are 16 residues in the CDR3. Unmatched junction bases numbered 11, after V lost 1 base and J lost 9 bases. DNA of the CDR3: TGTGCCAGCAGTTTATTGACGGGAGGGACTGTTATTGAGCAGTTCTTC. This sequence encodes CASSLLTGGTVIEQFF.

The chain has TRBV30 and TRBJ2-5; 9 bases are a match to TRBD2. CDR3 length: 15 amino acids. The junction had 14 bases not matched to a gene; V was cut back by 7 bases and J by 5 bases. Germline CDR1 is GTSNPN and CDR2 is SVGIG (reference sequence). The CDR3: CALRSSGNNRETQYF. DNA of the CDR3: TGTGCCTTACGGTCTAGCGGGAATAACCGGGAGACCCAGTACTTC.

The V call is TRBV4-2, the J call TRBJ2-3; 12 bases match TRBD2. This CDR3 comprises 18 residues. From germline, CDR1 is LGHNA and CDR2 YNFKEQ. V shed 0 bases, J shed 3 bases, and the junction held 7 bases outside the gene matches. As DNA, the CDR3 is TGTGCCAGCAGCCAAGAACTACGGACTAGCGGGAAGACAGATACGCAGTATTTT. Encoded protein: CASSQELRTSGKTDTQYF.

The CDR3, as DNA: TGTGCCAGCAGCTTAGTGGCGAGAGCGTTGGCAAGGGGCCTTGGAAACACCATATATTTT. The encoded protein is CASSLVARALARGLGNTIYF. The gene calls are TRBV7-8 and TRBJ1-3, with a tentative D call TRBD1 (5 bases). CDR3 size: 20 residues. Germline loops: CDR1 SGHVS, CDR2 FQNEAQ. Trimming took 1 base from V and 3 from J, leaving 25 bases between them.

This rearrangement joins TRBV7-9 to TRBJ1-2; maybe TRBD1 (6 bases). The V gene's germline CDR1 is SEHNR and CDR2 FQNEAQ (reference sequence). This CDR3 comprises 17 residues. V shed 2 bases and J shed 2 bases, with 18 bases lying between them. The CDR3 region has the DNA TGTGCCAGCAGCTTAACGACAGGAGTGTCGAGCAACTATGGCTACACCTTC. It specifies CASSLTTGVSSNYGYTF.

V is TRBV15 and J is TRBJ2-7, with D unclear. Looked up from germline, CDR1 is LNHNV and CDR2 is YYDKDF (reference sequence). CDR3 length: 13 amino acids. V was clipped by 1 base and J by 0 bases, with 4 bases between them. The DNA of the CDR3 is TGTGCCACCAGCAGAGCTCGCTCCTACGAGCAGTACTTC. The encoded protein is CATSRARSYEQYF.

This chain's CDR3 is CAWGPGQEGFNEKLFF. As DNA, the CDR3 is TGTGCCTGGGGGCCCGGGCAGGAGGGTTTTAATGAAAAACTGTTTTTT. The chain has TRBV30 and TRBJ1-4, with no clear D. Per germline, CDR1 GTSNPN and CDR2 SVGIG (reference sequence). The ends were cut back, 5 bases at V and 4 bases at J, with 20 bases in the middle. The CDR3 is made up of 16 amino acids.

The chain recombines TRBV4-2 with TRBJ1-1; D is unclear. This CDR3 is built from 15 residues. Germline V gives CDR1 LGHNA, CDR2 YNFKEQ. V was shortened by 1 base and J by 8 bases, with 17 bases between the two germline ends. The CDR3 DNA follows: TGTGCCAGCAGCCAAGCAGAGAACCTAGGCAGAGAAGCTTTCTTT. It translates to CASSQAENLGREAFF.

This rearrangement joins TRBV9 to TRBJ2-3; D gene unclear. The V and J ends lost 0 bases and 5 bases respectively, with 7 bases between them. Germline values: CDR1 SGDLS, CDR2 YYNGEE. The CDR3 length is 13 residues. Here the CDR3 reads CASSVDGGDTQYF. The DNA of the CDR3 is TGTGCCAGCAGCGTAGATGGCGGAGATACGCAGTATTTT.

The chain employs TRBV7-2 and TRBJ1-2; 7 nucleotides line up with TRBD1. The CDR3 is 14 residues long. CDR1 SGHTA and CDR2 FQGNSA come from the germline V gene. V trimming: 9 bases; J trimming: 5 bases; junction bases outside the gene matches: 12. For the CDR3, the DNA is TGTGCCAGGAGACTAACGGGACAGACTTATGGCTACACCTTC. It translates to CARRLTGQTYGYTF.

This clone came up once. The gene calls are TRBV11-2 and TRBJ2-1; 7 nucleotides agree with TRBD2. The CDR3 contains 17 residues. Per germline, CDR1 SGHAT and CDR2 FQNNGV. V gave up 0 bases and J gave up 5 bases; unmatched junction bases: 10. In nucleotides, the CDR3 is TGTGCCAGCAGCTTAGATCGAGGCGGGAGCCCCCACAATGAGCAGTTCTTC. Its protein product is CASSLDRGGSPHNEQFF.

This clone was seen more than once but under ten times. The rearrangement joins TRBV28 to TRBJ2-7; possibly TRBD1 for D (6 bases). The germline gives CDR1 MDHEN, CDR2 SYDVKM. V shed 6 bases and J shed 2 bases, with 11 bases lying between them. CDR3 length equals 13 residues. DNA for the CDR3: TGTGCCAGCAGGAGCAGGGGAACCTACGAGCAGTACTTC. Its protein product is CASRSRGTYEQYF. The variable domain in full, completed from reference TRBV28 and TRBJ2-7, reads DVKVTQSSRYLVKRTGEKVFLECVQDMDHENMFWYRQDPGLGLRLIYFSYDVKMKEKGDIPEGYSVSREKKERFSLILESASTNQTSMYLCASRSRGTYEQYFGPGTRLTVT.

J is TRBJ1-1 and V is TRBV12-3 or TRBV12-4; D is perhaps TRBD1 (5 bases). The V and J ends lost 3 bases and 1 base respectively, with 6 bases between them. This CDR3 is built from 13 residues. In DNA, the CDR3 is TGTGCCAGCAGTTTTCAGGGGAACACTGAAGCTTTCTTT. It translates to CASSFQGNTEAFF.

The rearrangement links TRBV6-6 to TRBJ2-1, with 8 bases lining up with TRBD2. Looked up from germline, CDR1 is MNHNY and CDR2 is SVGAGI (reference sequence). The CDR3 extends over 13 amino acids. Unmatched junction bases numbered 2, after V lost 10 bases and J lost 0 bases. Here the CDR3 DNA reads TGTGCCACGCGGGAGGACTCCTACAATGAGCAGTTCTTC. Amino acids: CATREDSYNEQFF.

This sequence joins TRBV5-1 and TRBJ1-5; 11 nucleotides agree with TRBD1. Trimming cost V 0 bases and J 6 bases; bases outside gene matches: 2. Germline V lookup: CDR1 SGHRS, CDR2 YFSETQ. The CDR3 spans 15 residues. The CDR3 DNA reads as TGCGCCAGCAGCTTGGGGACAGGGGGCCGTCAGCCCCAGCATTTT. Translating it yields CASSLGTGGRQPQHF.

A single count supports this clone. The genes are TRBV28 and TRBJ2-5; possible D gene TRBD1, 5 bases. V was pared by 7 bases and J by 0 bases, with 9 bases between. Germline V CDR1 and CDR2: MDHEN, SYDVKM. The length of the CDR3 is 13 residues. CDR3 nucleotide sequence: TGTGCCAGCATCCGACAGTACCAAGAGACCCAGTACTTC. Residues: CASIRQYQETQYF.